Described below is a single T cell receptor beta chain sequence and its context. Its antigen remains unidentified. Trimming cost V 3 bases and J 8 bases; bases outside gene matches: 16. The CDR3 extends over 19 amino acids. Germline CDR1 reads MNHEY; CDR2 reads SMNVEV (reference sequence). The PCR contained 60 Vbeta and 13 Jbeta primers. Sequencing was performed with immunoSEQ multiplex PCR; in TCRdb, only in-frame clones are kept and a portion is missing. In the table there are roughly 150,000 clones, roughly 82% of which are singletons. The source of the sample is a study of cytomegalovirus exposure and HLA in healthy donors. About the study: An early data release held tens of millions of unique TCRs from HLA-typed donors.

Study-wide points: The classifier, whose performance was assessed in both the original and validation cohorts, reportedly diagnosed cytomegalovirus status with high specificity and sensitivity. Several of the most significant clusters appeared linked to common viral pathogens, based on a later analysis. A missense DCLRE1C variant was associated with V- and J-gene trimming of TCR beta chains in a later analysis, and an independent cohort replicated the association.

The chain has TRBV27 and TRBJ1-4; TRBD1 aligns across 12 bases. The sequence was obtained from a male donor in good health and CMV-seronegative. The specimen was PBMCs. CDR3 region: CASSFVRWDRGLRLEKLFF. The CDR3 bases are TGTGCCAGCAGTTTCGTACGTTGGGACAGGGGGCTTCGGCTGGAAAAACTGTTTTTT.